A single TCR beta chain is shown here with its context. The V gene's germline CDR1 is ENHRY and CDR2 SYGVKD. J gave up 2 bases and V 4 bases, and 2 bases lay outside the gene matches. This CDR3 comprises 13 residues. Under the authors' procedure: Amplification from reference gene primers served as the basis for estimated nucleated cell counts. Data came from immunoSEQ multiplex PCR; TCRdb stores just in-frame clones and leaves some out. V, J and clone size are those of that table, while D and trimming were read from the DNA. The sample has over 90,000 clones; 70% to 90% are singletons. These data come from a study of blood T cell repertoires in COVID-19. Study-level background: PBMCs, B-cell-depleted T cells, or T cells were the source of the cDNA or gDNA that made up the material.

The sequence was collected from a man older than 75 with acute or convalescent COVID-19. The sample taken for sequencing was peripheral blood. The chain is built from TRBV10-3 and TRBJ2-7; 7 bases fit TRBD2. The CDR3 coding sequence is TGTGCCATCAGTGGGGACTACCCCTACGAGCAGTACTTC. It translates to CAISGDYPYEQYF.